This TCR beta chain was obtained from a study of OX40 agonist ivuxolimab in advanced cancers. Across the study: Intravenous ivuxolimab at 0.01 to 10 mg/kg was given to patients every 2 weeks.

This clone appeared a few times. Antigen unknown. Findings of the study overall: Researchers report that CD8+ T cells had, on average, more expanded clones than CD4+.

Profiling relied on immunoSEQ multiplex PCR, and the TCRdb table lists in-frame clones only, not all of them. The data show some 51,000 clones, 70% to 90% seen once. Germline CDR1 reads SNHLY; CDR2 reads FYNNEI. The CDR3 contains 14 residues. The junction had 8 bases not matched to a gene; V was cut back by 6 bases and J by 8 bases. The material sequenced was CD4+ or CD8+ T cells sorted from blood, taken in a trial of the OX40 agonist ivuxolimab. This receptor was obtained from an adult with an advanced solid tumor such as melanoma, head and neck, liver or kidney cancer. The chain is built from TRBV2 and TRBJ2-1; 9 bases map to TRBD1. The CDR3 sequence is CASRVTGGTHEQFF. The CDR3 nucleotides are TGTGCCAGCAGGGTTACAGGGGGCACGCATGAGCAGTTCTTC.